A selection of T cell receptor beta chains follows, all from one sample in a study of blood T cell repertoires in COVID-19. Method: immunoSEQ multiplex PCR; TCRdb's copy keeps in-frame clones and lacks some. The sample carries some 500,000 clones, approximately 90% recorded once. The specimen sequenced was PBMCs or T cells enriched from blood (not recorded which). These receptors all stem from a middle-aged woman who had recovered from COVID-19. Both conserved end residues are part of each CDR3. The D gene is left open where the match is weak. A clone size is listed for some rows: how often the clone was seen (once, few, many), or a class if it is expanded.

D: TRBD2; J: TRBJ2-1; V: TRBV7-9; size: few; DNA: TGTGCCAGCAGCTATGTCCTAGCGGGAGAGGGTGAGCAGTTCTTC; CDR3: CASSYVLAGEGEQFF
D: TRBD1; J: TRBJ2-7; V: TRBV28; size: .; DNA: TGTGCCAGCAGATCTAGGACAGGGATCTCCTACGAGCAGTACTTC; CDR3: CASRSRTGISYEQYF
D: .; J: TRBJ2-3; V: TRBV27; size: .; DNA: TGTGCCAGCAGTTTAGGGACACTAAACACGGATACGCAGTATTTT; CDR3: CASSLGTLNTDTQYF
D: .; J: TRBJ1-2; V: TRBV10-3; size: .; DNA: TGTGCCATCAGTGATAAAGGACAGTTCTATGGCTACACCTTC; CDR3: CAISDKGQFYGYTF
D: .; J: TRBJ1-5; V: TRBV27; size: .; DNA: TGTGCCAGCAGTTTCCAGTCAAGCAATCAGCCCCAGCATTTT; CDR3: CASSFQSSNQPQHF
D: .; J: TRBJ2-5; V: TRBV19; size: once; DNA: TGTGCCAGTAGCAAAAGGAGAGGGGAGACCCAGTACTTC; CDR3: CASSKRRGETQYF
D: TRBD1; J: TRBJ2-7; V: TRBV7-6; size: .; DNA: TGTGCCAGCAGCTTACCCCCTGGGACAGGGGCCAACGAGCAGTACTTC; CDR3: CASSLPPGTGANEQYF
D: TRBD1; J: TRBJ2-3; V: TRBV5-1; size: .; DNA: TGCGCCAGCAGCGTTTGGGGACAGAGCACAGATACGCAGTATTTT; CDR3: CASSVWGQSTDTQYF
D: .; J: TRBJ2-1; V: TRBV10-3; size: .; DNA: TGTGCCATCAGTGAGACTAGCTCCTACAATGAGCAGTTCTTC; CDR3: CAISETSSYNEQFF
D: .; J: TRBJ2-5; V: TRBV18; size: once; DNA: TGTGCCAGCTCGCACGGGGAGACCCAGTACTTC; CDR3: CASSHGETQYF
D: .; J: TRBJ2-7; V: TRBV11-2; size: .; DNA: TGTGCCAGCAGCTTAGTGGGGAGGCCCCTCTACGAGCAGTACTTC; CDR3: CASSLVGRPLYEQYF